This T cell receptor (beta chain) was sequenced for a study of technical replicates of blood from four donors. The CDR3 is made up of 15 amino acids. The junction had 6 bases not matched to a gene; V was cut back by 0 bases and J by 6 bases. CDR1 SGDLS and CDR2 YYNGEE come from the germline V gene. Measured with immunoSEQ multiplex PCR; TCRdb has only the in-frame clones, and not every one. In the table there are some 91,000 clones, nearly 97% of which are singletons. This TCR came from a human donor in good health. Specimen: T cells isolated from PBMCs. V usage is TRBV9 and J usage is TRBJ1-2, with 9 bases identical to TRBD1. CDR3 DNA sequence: TGTGCCAGCAGCGTAGACGACAGGGGGAACGATGGCTACACCTTC. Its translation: CASSVDDRGNDGYTF.